The T cell receptor (beta chain) described here comes from a study of CD8+CD57+ T cells in acquired aplastic anemia. Patients included in sequencing had previously demonstrated CD8+CD57+ cell expansion by flow cytometry. The TCR beta profiling, which covered VDJ combination and CDR3 sequence, was carried out using genomic DNA as the template. From the reads, TCRdb called clonotypes with MiXCR, one entry per CDR3 protein. The sample contains a few hundred thousand distinct CDR3 sequences, approximately 60% of which appear only once. Germline V gives CDR1 MNHNS, CDR2 SASEGT. V was pared by 7 bases and J by 9 bases, with 16 bases between. This CDR3 contains 14 residues.

The chain has TRBV6-1 and TRBJ1-6; D call uncertain. The sequence was obtained from a human donor with aplastic anemia. The sequencing sample was made of sorted CD4+, CD8+, or CD8+CD57+ T cells (not recorded which) from PBMCs. The CDR3 here is CASTGRLEGSPLHF. CDR3 in DNA: TGTGCCAGCACCGGACGGCTAGAGGGTTCACCCCTCCACTTT.